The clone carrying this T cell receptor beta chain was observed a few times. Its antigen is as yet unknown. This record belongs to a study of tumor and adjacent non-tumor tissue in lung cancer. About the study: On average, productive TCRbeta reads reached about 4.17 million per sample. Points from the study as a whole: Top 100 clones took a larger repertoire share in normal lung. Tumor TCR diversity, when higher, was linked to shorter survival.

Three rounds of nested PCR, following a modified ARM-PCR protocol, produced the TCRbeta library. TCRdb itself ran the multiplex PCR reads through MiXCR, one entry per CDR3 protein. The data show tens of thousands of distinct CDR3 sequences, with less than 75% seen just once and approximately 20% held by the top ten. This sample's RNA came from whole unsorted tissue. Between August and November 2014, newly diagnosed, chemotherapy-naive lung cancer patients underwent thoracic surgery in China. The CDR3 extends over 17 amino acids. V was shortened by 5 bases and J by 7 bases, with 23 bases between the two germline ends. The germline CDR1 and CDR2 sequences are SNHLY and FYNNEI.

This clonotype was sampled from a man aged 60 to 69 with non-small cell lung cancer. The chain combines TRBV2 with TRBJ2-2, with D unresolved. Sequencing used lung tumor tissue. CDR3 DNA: TGTGCCAGCAGTCCCCGCCGGGCCCCCCGATTGGTCGGGGAGCTGTTTTTT. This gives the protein CASSPRRAPRLVGELFF.